This T cell receptor (beta chain) comes out of a study of post-analysis software for immune sequencing data. Study as a whole: The cohort encompassed relapsing-remitting, secondary progressive and progressive-relapsing multiple sclerosis disease courses. Findings and limits, study-wide: About 5 TRBV segments (TRBV5-6, TRBV5-1 and TRBV20-1 among them) occurred more frequently in patients than in controls.

Notes on this clonotype: The antigen remains unidentified.

This CDR3 comprises 13 residues. Unique molecular identifiers tagged the TCR beta cDNA libraries. Each CDR3 protein is one row after TCRdb ran MiXCR on the PCR reads. The profile shows some 700,000 distinct CDR3 sequences, roughly three fifths of them singletons. Specimen: blood. The chain has TRBV21-1 and TRBJ2-7. TRBV21-1 is a pseudogene. The receptor was derived from a girl aged 2 to 10 with multiple sclerosis. CDR3 sequence: CASRVRRALEQYF. The CDR3 DNA follows: TGTGCCAGCAGGGTCAGGAGGGCCCTCGAGCAGTACTTC.